This T cell receptor (beta chain) originates from a study of T cells in Graves' hyperthyroidism and ophthalmopathy (dated by TCRdb to the late 2010s). For the wider study: Peripheral blood samples were taken at initial diagnosis, before any treatment was given. TCR V-J signatures able to tell the groups apart were searched for in a discovery cohort of some 97 patients, of whom more than 40 had Graves' ophthalmopathy and roughly 57 had stable Graves' hyperthyroidism. Whether ophthalmopathy could be predicted prospectively was tested in an independent validation cohort made up of roughly 20 hyperthyroidism patients plus 17 patients who later progressed to ophthalmopathy. The roughly 94 discovery patients were randomly split 7:3 into training and test sets. In addition, the study compared T-cell repertoires in thyroid tissue and in blood from several Graves' hyperthyroidism patients. After sampling, hyperthyroidism patients received methimazole starting at 30 mg daily, and ophthalmopathy patients received high-dose intravenous methylprednisolone. According to the paper, TCR Vbeta CDR3 sequencing was carried out on about 140 peripheral blood samples, which came from approximately 41 ophthalmopathy, about 75 hyperthyroidism and roughly 17 progressor patients.

For this clonotype: Its antigen has not been determined. One end of the junction fails to match germline, which may point to a read error.

The investigation overall reported the following: In validation, the model predicted progression to ophthalmopathy with 65% to 71% sensitivity and roughly 75% specificity, a median of about six months before onset. In cross-validation, a model built on a 13 V-J signature told ophthalmopathy apart from stable hyperthyroidism with over 85% sensitivity and around 84% specificity, and in testing the same model reached 80%/75%. Most expanded thyroid clonotypes (frequency above 0.001) were also detected in blood, suggesting blood repertoires may reflect thyroid immune responses. No statistical method was used to set the sample size in advance, and investigators knew the group allocation.

CDR1 and CDR2 are read off the germline V gene as SGHRS and YFSETQ. From the cysteine up to the phenylalanine, the CDR3 has a length of 14 residues. This entry keeps only the CDR3 DNA: 42 bases, framed from base 1. The TCR beta CDR3 regions were amplified from RNA transcripts. The TCR CDR3 was subjected to a first round of RT-PCR using the HTBI primer set and the Qiagen OneStep RT-PCR kit. The libraries were constructed in a second round of multiplex PCR and then size-selected and purified. Libraries were sequenced paired-end with 100 bp reads on an Illumina HiSeq2000. On the authors' methods: SOAPnuke was used to process the raw data, throwing out any read that contained adapters or uncalled bases, had a mean Phred below 15, or lacked an exact constant-primer or identifier match. High-quality paired reads were merged with COPE v1.2.5, and unique nucleotide sequences were defined as clonotypes. MiTCR v1.1 was used to align clonotypes to the IMGT TRBV, TRBD and TRBJ reference segments. The analysis was restricted to V-J combinations with a frequency above 0.0001, which together covered 99.2% of the repertoires. The TCS score was defined as F50 (clonal expansion) divided by E x V (chaos), with BLOSUM62-based TCRdist calculated between CDR3 peptides within each V-J. Welch's t-statistics and random forest reduced 500 to 550 V-J features to roughly 13, which were used in a naive Bayes classifier (R e1071). TCRdb reworked the public reads: Q25 trimming with fastp, MiXCR clone assembly, productive beta chains retained. Each entry is one CDR3 protein sequence, shown with its most common DNA and genes. The V and J calls follow TCRdb's processing rather than the paper's. The sample table holds a few hundred thousand distinct CDR3 sequences, of which about 20% were seen once. The top ten constitute about 26% of the sample.

Stable Graves' hyperthyroidism was defined as no progression to ophthalmopathy during 18 months of follow-up. Hyperthyroidism patients were aged 18 to 65 years and newly diagnosed, with disease duration of less than 2 months. The study excluded patients with uncontrolled infections, other autoimmune diseases, pregnancy or lactation. Clinical symptoms, serum thyroxine and TRAb, thyroid ultrasound, and orbital computed tomography formed the basis for the diagnoses. Ficoll-Paque density gradient centrifugation was used to isolate PBMCs from around 10 ml of fresh peripheral blood. Total RNA was extracted using Trizol reagent, and RNA quality was assessed on an Agilent 2100 Bioanalyzer.

The TCR originated in a young man with Graves' hyperthyroidism. Input material: blood. This chain joins TRBV5-1 to TRBJ1-5, and 7 bases in between align with TRBD1. The nucleotide sequence reads TGCGCCGGCAGCTTGGAGGGGGCGGGTCAGCCCCAGCATTTT. Its protein reads: CAGSLEGAGQPQHF.